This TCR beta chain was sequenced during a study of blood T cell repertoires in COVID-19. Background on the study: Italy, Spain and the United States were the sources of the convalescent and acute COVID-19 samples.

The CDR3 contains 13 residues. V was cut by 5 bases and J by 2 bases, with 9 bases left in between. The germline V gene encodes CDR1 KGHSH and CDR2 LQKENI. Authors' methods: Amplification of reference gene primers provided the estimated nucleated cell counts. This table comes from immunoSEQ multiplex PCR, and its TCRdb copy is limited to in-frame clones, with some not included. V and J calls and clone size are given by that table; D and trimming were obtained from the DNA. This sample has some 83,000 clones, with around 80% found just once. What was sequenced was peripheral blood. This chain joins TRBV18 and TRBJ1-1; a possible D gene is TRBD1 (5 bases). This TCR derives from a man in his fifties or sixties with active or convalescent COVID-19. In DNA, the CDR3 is TGTGCCAGCTCAGGGGGGGAAAACACTGAAGCTTTCTTT. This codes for CASSGGENTEAFF. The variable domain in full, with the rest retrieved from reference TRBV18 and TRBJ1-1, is NAGVMQNPRHLVRRRGQEARLRCSPMKGHSHVYWYRQLPEEGLKFMVYLQKENIIDESGMPKERFSAEFPKEGPSILRIQQVVRGDSAAYFCASSGGENTEAFFGQGTRLTVV.